A selection of T cell receptor beta chains follows, all from one sample in a study of cytomegalovirus exposure and HLA in healthy donors. Sequenced by immunoSEQ multiplex PCR; TCRdb stores in-frame clones only, minus some. Of about 120,000 clones listed, 75% to 90% are singletons. Sequenced sample: PBMCs. All receptors come from a woman between 18 and 29 years old in good health and CMV-seronegative. Each CDR3 is given with its conserved first and last residue. The D gene is left open where the match is weak. Some rows have no size entry. The others give once, few or many, or a class for an expanded clone.

len: 19
v_gene: TRBV14
abundance: -
d_gene: TRBD1
j_gene: TRBJ2-1
CDR3nt: TGTGCCAGCAGCGCCGGGACAGGGGATTTCCCTAGCTCCTACAATGAGCAGTTCTTC
CDR3aa: CASSAGTGDFPSSYNEQFF

len: 12
v_gene: TRBV19
abundance: -
d_gene: -
j_gene: TRBJ1-2
CDR3nt: TGTGCCAGTAGTATCTCGGGGGACGGCTACACCTTC
CDR3aa: CASSISGDGYTF

len: 15
v_gene: TRBV7-2
abundance: -
d_gene: -
j_gene: TRBJ1-5
CDR3nt: TGTGCCAGCAGCTTAGATGTCGCAGTCAATCAGCCCCAGCATTTT
CDR3aa: CASSLDVAVNQPQHF

len: 15
v_gene: TRBV19
abundance: -
d_gene: TRBD1
j_gene: TRBJ1-2
CDR3nt: TGTGCCAGTAGCCATGGGACAGGTGACCCCGTCGGCTACACCTTC
CDR3aa: CASSHGTGDPVGYTF

len: 15
v_gene: TRBV7-6
abundance: -
d_gene: -
j_gene: TRBJ2-7
CDR3nt: TGTGCCAGCAGTTCCACAGGGGGGGACTCCTACGAGCAGTACTTC
CDR3aa: CASSSTGGDSYEQYF

len: 14
v_gene: TRBV5-4
abundance: once
d_gene: -
j_gene: TRBJ2-4
CDR3nt: TGTGCCAGCAGCTCGGCGGGAACCAAAAACATTCAGTACTTC
CDR3aa: CASSSAGTKNIQYF

len: 14
v_gene: TRBV7-2
abundance: -
d_gene: TRBD1
j_gene: TRBJ2-7
CDR3nt: TGTGCCAGCAGCACGCGGACAGGAGCGGACGAGCAGTACTTC
CDR3aa: CASSTRTGADEQYF

len: 16
v_gene: TRBV5-6
abundance: -
d_gene: TRBD1
j_gene: TRBJ1-4
CDR3nt: TGTGCCAGCAGCTTTGACAGGGGGGACTCTAATGAAAAACTGTTTTTT
CDR3aa: CASSFDRGDSNEKLFF

len: 12
v_gene: TRBV30
abundance: -
d_gene: -
j_gene: TRBJ2-1
CDR3nt: TGTGCCTGGAGTGTACAGGGCAATGAGCAGTTCTTC
CDR3aa: CAWSVQGNEQFF

len: 15
v_gene: TRBV4-2
abundance: once
d_gene: TRBD2
j_gene: TRBJ2-7
CDR3nt: TGTGCCAGCAGCCAATGGACTAGCACTTCCTACGAGCAGTACTTC
CDR3aa: CASSQWTSTSYEQYF

len: 12
v_gene: TRBV6-5
abundance: -
d_gene: -
j_gene: TRBJ2-1
CDR3nt: TGTGCCAGCAGCCCGACTGAGGATGAGCAGTTCTTC
CDR3aa: CASSPTEDEQFF